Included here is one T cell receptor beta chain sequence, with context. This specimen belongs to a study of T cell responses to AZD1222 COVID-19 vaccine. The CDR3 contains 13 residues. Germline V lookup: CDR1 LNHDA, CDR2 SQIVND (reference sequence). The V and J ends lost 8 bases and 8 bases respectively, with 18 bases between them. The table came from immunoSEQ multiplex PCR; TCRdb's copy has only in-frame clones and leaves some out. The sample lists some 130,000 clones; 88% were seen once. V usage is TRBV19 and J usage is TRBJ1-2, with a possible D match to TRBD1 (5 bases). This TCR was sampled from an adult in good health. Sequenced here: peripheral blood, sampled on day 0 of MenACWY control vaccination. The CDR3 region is CASHGPGGTGYTF. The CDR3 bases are TGTGCCAGTCATGGCCCGGGAGGGACGGGCTACACCTTC.